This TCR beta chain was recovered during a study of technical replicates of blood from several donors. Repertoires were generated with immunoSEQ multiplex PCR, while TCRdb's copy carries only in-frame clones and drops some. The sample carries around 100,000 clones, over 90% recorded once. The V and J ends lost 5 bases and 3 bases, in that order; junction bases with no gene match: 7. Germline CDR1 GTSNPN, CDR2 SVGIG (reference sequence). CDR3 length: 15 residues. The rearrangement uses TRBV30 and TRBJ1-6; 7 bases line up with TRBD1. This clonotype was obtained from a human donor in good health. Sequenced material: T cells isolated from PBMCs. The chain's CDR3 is CAWHAGGYYNSPLHF. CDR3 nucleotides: TGTGCCTGGCATGCAGGGGGATACTATAATTCACCCCTCCACTTT. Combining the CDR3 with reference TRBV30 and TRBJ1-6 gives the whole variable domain SQTIHQWPATLVQPVGSPLSLECTVEGTSNPNLYWYRQAAGRGLQLLFYSVGIGQISSEVPQNLSASRPQDRQFILSSKKLLLSDSGFYLCAWHAGGYYNSPLHFGNGTRLTVT.